This T cell receptor beta chain derives from a study of T-cell reconstitution after alpha-beta-depleted transplantation in children. General study findings and limits: Several hundred expanded graft clones reportedly supplied alpha-beta T cells about two months after transplant. The high TCRbeta diversity at day 60 in some patients came from surviving recipient T cells and thymic progenitors. T-cell numbers and diversity, one year after transplant, stemmed largely from T cells that were newly produced.

In its sample, this clonotype was seen many times. What it binds is not known. Preparing the TCRbeta library involved the use of unique molecular identifiers. TCRdb reanalysed the PCR reads using MiXCR and keeps one entry per CDR3 protein. Here the sample spans 60,000 to 70,000 distinct CDR3 sequences, approximately 5% being singletons. Trimming removed 2 bases from V and 5 bases from J, with 16 bases in between. This CDR3 has 15 residues. Germline V gene lookup returns CDR1 SGHRS and CDR2 YFSETQ. The sequence was collected from a boy younger than two who had a stem cell transplant for acute myeloid leukemia, so the T cells may come from the graft donor. The material was PBMCs, mostly from graft donor cells, obtained 180 days after TCRalphabeta/CD19-depleted stem cell transplant. The V and J genes are TRBV5-1 and TRBJ1-2, with D unresolved. In nucleotides, the CDR3 is TGCGCCAGCAGCTTTTCTTTGAGACCTCGTTATGGCTACACCTTC. Amino acid sequence: CASSFSLRPRYGYTF.